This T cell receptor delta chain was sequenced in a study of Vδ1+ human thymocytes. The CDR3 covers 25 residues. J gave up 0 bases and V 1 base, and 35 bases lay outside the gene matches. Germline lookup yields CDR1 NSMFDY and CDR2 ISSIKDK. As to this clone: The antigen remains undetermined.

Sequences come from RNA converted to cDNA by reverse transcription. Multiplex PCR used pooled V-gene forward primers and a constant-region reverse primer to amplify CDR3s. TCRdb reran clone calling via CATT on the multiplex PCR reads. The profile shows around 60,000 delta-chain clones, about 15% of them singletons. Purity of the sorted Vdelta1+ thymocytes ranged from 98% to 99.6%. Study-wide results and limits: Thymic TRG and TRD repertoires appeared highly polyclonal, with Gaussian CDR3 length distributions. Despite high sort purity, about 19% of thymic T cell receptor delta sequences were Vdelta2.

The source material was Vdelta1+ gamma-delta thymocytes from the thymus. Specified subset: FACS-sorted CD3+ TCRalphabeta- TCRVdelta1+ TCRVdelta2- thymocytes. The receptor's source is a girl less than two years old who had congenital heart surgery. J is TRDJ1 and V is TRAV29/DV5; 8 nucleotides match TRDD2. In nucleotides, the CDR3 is TGTGCAGCAAGCCCCTGGCCTTCCTATCCCCAGGTGGGGATTCTCCCGAGCCAGTACACCGATAAACTCATCTTT. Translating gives CAASPWPSYPQVGILPSQYTDKLIF.